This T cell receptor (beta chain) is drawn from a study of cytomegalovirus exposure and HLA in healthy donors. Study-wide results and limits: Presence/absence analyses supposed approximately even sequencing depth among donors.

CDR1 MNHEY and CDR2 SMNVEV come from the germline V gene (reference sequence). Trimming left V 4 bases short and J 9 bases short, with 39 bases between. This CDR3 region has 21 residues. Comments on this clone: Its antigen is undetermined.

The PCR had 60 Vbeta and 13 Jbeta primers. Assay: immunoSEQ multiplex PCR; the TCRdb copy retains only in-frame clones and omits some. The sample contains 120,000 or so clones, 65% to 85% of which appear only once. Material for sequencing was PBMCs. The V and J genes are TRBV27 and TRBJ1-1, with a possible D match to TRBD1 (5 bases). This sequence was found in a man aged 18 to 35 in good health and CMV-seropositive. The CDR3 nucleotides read TGTGCCAGCAGTTGGAGTGGTTCGGGGGAGGGGACTGGCTGGCCGAGATCGCAAGCTTTCTTT. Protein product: CASSWSGSGEGTGWPRSQAFF.